The rows below give T cell receptor beta chains drawn from one sample of a study of cytomegalovirus exposure and HLA in healthy donors. The data were produced by immunoSEQ multiplex PCR, yet TCRdb's version contains in-frame clones alone and is incomplete. The data show fewer than 60,000 clones, and the top ten clones hold approximately 7%. Sequences were obtained from PBMCs. The receptors here all came from a woman aged 35 to 49 in good health and CMV-seronegative. CDR3s include the opening cysteine and the closing phenylalanine or tryptophan.

cdr3_aa | j_call | v_call
CASSQGVSSGGQETQYF | TRBJ2-5 | TRBV4-2
CASSPAPGTGIDEQYF | TRBJ2-7 | TRBV28
CATSRLLFSEQFF | TRBJ2-1 | TRBV15
CASSPGQGRNTIYF | TRBJ1-3 | TRBV5-5
CASRLGTGGSYNSPLHF | TRBJ1-6 | TRBV28
CASSTGQAEKLFF | TRBJ1-4 | TRBV19
CASSIRDRAPSTEAFF | TRBJ1-1 | TRBV19
CASSEFLGGPGTEAFF | TRBJ1-1 | TRBV25-1
CASSYSSETQYF | TRBJ2-5 | TRBV6-6
CASSPRLPRVGRHTDTQYF | TRBJ2-3 | TRBV27
CAWSRTGRTEAFF | TRBJ1-1 | TRBV30
CSVGRGQSQETQYF | TRBJ2-5 | TRBV29-1
CASSYYSGGGNEQYF | TRBJ2-7 | TRBV27
CAISDRRGRDTEAFF | TRBJ1-1 | TRBV10-3
CAIRAGNQPQHF | TRBJ1-5 | TRBV28
CASSPFIRGKAGELFF | TRBJ2-2 | TRBV18
CASSFRDRGQTNQPQHF | TRBJ1-5 | TRBV19
CASSLGQMNTEAFF | TRBJ1-1 | TRBV2
CAISESRGQETQYF | TRBJ2-5 | TRBV10-3
CAWSVGLLSSYNSPLHF | TRBJ1-6 | TRBV30
CASSLRPGRETQYF | TRBJ2-5 | TRBV28
CASSSGLAGLSYEQYF | TRBJ2-7 | TRBV6-6
CAVFGDTEAFF | TRBJ1-1 | TRBV19
CASSGTSGGAGTGELFF | TRBJ2-2 | TRBV28
CASSVALASEQFF | TRBJ2-1 | TRBV9
CASSPRFTGREKLFF | TRBJ1-4 | TRBV6-5
CASSPLTERSYNEQFF | TRBJ2-1 | TRBV18
CASRLWGSETQYF | TRBJ2-5 | TRBV6-5
CASSLIAGGGYEQYF | TRBJ2-7 | TRBV19
CASSQEPHRGNIQYF | TRBJ2-4 | TRBV4-3
CASSREGLKQYF | TRBJ2-3 | TRBV7-2